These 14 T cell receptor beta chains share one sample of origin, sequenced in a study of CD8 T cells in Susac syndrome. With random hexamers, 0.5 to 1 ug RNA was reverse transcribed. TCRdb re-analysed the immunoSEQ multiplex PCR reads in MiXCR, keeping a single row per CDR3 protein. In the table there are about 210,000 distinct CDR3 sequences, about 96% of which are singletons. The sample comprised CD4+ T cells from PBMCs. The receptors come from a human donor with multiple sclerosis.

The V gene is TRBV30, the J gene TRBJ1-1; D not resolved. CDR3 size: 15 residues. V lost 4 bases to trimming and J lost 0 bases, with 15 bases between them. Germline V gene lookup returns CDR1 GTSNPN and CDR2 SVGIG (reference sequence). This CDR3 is CAWISSWQMNTEAFF. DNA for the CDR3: TGTGCCTGGATCTCTTCTTGGCAGATGAACACTGAAGCTTTCTTT.

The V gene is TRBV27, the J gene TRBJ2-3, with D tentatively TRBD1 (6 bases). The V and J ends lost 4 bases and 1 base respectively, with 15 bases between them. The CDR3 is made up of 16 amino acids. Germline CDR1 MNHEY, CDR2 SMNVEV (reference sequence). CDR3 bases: TGTGCCAGCAGTTCAGCGTGGGGACAACGCACAGATACGCAGTATTTT. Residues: CASSSAWGQRTDTQYF.

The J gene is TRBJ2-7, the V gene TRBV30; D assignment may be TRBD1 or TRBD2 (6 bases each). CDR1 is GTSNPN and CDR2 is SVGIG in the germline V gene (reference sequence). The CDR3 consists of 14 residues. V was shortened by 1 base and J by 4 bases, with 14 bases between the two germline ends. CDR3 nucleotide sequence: TGTGCCTGGAGTGGCGGGGACATCTCTTACGAGCAGTACTTC. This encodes CAWSGGDISYEQYF.

This CDR3 reads CASSPLVSGHGYTF. The CDR3 DNA follows: TGTGCCAGCAGCCCCCTCGTGTCAGGACATGGCTACACCTTC. The chain has TRBV7-6 and TRBJ1-2; D remains ambiguous. The CDR3 is 14 residues long. V was cut by 5 bases and J by 6 bases, with 16 bases left in between. Germline CDR1 reads SGHVS; CDR2 reads FNYEAQ.

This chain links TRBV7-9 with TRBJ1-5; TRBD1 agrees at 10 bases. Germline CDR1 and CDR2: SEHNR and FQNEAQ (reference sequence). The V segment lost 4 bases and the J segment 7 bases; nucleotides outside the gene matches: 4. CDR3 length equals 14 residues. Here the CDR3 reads CASSSMDRGQPQHF. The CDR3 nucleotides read TGTGCCAGCAGCTCTATGGACAGGGGGCAGCCCCAGCATTTT.

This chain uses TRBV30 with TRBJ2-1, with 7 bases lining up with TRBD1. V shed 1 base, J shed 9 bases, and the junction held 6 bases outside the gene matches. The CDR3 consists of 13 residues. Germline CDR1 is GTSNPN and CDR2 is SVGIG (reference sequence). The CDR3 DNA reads TGTGCCTGGAGTGGGCAGGGGGAAGGTGAGCAGTTCTTC. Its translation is CAWSGQGEGEQFF.

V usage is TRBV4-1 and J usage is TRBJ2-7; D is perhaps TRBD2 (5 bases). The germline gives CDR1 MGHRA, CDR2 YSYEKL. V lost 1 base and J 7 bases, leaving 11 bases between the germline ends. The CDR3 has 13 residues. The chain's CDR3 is CASSQVASGEQYF. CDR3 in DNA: TGCGCCAGCAGCCAAGTGGCTTCGGGGGAGCAGTACTTC.

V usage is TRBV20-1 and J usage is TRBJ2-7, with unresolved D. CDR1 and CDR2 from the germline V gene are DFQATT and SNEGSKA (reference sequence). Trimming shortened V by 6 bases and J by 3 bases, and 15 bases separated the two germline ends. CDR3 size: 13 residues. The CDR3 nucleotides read TGCAGTGCGAAAGGAGCGCCCCTCTACGAGCAGTACTTC. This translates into CSAKGAPLYEQYF.

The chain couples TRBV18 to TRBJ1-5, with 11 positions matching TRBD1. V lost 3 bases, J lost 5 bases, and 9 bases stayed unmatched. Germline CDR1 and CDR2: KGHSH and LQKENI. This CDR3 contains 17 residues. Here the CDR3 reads CASSPGGQGVEYQPQHF. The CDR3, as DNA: TGTGCCAGCTCACCTGGGGGACAGGGGGTCGAATATCAGCCCCAGCATTTT.

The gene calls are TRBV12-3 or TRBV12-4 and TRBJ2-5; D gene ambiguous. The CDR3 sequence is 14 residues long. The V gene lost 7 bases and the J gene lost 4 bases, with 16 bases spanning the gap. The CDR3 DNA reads TGTGCCAGCACCAGCCCTATGGAGAGAGAGACCCAGTACTTC. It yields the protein CASTSPMERETQYF.

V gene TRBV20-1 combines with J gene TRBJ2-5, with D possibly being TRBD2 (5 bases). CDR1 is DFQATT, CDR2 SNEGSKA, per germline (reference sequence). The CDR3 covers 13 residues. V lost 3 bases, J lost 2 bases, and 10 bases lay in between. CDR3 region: CSAREGRQETQYF. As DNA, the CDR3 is TGCAGTGCTAGGGAAGGGAGACAAGAGACCCAGTACTTC.

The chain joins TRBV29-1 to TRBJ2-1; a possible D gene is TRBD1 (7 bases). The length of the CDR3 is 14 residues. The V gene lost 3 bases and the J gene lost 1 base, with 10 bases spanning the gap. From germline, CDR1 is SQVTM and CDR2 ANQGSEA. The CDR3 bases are TGCAGCGTTGACAGGGGGGTGTCCTACAATGAGCAGTTCTTC. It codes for CSVDRGVSYNEQFF.

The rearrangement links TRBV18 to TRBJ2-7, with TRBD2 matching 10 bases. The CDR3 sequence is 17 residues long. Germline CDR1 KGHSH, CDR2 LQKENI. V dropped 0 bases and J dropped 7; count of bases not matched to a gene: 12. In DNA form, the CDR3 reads TGTGCCAGCTCACCACCTAAGCGGGAGGGCCCATCGGGGGAGCAGTACTTC. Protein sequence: CASSPPKREGPSGEQYF.

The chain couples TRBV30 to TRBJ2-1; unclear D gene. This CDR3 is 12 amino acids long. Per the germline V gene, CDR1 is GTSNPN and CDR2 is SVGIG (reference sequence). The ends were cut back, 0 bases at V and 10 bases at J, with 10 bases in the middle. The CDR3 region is CAWSVVVREQFF. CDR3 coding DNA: TGTGCCTGGAGTGTGGTAGTTCGAGAGCAGTTCTTC.